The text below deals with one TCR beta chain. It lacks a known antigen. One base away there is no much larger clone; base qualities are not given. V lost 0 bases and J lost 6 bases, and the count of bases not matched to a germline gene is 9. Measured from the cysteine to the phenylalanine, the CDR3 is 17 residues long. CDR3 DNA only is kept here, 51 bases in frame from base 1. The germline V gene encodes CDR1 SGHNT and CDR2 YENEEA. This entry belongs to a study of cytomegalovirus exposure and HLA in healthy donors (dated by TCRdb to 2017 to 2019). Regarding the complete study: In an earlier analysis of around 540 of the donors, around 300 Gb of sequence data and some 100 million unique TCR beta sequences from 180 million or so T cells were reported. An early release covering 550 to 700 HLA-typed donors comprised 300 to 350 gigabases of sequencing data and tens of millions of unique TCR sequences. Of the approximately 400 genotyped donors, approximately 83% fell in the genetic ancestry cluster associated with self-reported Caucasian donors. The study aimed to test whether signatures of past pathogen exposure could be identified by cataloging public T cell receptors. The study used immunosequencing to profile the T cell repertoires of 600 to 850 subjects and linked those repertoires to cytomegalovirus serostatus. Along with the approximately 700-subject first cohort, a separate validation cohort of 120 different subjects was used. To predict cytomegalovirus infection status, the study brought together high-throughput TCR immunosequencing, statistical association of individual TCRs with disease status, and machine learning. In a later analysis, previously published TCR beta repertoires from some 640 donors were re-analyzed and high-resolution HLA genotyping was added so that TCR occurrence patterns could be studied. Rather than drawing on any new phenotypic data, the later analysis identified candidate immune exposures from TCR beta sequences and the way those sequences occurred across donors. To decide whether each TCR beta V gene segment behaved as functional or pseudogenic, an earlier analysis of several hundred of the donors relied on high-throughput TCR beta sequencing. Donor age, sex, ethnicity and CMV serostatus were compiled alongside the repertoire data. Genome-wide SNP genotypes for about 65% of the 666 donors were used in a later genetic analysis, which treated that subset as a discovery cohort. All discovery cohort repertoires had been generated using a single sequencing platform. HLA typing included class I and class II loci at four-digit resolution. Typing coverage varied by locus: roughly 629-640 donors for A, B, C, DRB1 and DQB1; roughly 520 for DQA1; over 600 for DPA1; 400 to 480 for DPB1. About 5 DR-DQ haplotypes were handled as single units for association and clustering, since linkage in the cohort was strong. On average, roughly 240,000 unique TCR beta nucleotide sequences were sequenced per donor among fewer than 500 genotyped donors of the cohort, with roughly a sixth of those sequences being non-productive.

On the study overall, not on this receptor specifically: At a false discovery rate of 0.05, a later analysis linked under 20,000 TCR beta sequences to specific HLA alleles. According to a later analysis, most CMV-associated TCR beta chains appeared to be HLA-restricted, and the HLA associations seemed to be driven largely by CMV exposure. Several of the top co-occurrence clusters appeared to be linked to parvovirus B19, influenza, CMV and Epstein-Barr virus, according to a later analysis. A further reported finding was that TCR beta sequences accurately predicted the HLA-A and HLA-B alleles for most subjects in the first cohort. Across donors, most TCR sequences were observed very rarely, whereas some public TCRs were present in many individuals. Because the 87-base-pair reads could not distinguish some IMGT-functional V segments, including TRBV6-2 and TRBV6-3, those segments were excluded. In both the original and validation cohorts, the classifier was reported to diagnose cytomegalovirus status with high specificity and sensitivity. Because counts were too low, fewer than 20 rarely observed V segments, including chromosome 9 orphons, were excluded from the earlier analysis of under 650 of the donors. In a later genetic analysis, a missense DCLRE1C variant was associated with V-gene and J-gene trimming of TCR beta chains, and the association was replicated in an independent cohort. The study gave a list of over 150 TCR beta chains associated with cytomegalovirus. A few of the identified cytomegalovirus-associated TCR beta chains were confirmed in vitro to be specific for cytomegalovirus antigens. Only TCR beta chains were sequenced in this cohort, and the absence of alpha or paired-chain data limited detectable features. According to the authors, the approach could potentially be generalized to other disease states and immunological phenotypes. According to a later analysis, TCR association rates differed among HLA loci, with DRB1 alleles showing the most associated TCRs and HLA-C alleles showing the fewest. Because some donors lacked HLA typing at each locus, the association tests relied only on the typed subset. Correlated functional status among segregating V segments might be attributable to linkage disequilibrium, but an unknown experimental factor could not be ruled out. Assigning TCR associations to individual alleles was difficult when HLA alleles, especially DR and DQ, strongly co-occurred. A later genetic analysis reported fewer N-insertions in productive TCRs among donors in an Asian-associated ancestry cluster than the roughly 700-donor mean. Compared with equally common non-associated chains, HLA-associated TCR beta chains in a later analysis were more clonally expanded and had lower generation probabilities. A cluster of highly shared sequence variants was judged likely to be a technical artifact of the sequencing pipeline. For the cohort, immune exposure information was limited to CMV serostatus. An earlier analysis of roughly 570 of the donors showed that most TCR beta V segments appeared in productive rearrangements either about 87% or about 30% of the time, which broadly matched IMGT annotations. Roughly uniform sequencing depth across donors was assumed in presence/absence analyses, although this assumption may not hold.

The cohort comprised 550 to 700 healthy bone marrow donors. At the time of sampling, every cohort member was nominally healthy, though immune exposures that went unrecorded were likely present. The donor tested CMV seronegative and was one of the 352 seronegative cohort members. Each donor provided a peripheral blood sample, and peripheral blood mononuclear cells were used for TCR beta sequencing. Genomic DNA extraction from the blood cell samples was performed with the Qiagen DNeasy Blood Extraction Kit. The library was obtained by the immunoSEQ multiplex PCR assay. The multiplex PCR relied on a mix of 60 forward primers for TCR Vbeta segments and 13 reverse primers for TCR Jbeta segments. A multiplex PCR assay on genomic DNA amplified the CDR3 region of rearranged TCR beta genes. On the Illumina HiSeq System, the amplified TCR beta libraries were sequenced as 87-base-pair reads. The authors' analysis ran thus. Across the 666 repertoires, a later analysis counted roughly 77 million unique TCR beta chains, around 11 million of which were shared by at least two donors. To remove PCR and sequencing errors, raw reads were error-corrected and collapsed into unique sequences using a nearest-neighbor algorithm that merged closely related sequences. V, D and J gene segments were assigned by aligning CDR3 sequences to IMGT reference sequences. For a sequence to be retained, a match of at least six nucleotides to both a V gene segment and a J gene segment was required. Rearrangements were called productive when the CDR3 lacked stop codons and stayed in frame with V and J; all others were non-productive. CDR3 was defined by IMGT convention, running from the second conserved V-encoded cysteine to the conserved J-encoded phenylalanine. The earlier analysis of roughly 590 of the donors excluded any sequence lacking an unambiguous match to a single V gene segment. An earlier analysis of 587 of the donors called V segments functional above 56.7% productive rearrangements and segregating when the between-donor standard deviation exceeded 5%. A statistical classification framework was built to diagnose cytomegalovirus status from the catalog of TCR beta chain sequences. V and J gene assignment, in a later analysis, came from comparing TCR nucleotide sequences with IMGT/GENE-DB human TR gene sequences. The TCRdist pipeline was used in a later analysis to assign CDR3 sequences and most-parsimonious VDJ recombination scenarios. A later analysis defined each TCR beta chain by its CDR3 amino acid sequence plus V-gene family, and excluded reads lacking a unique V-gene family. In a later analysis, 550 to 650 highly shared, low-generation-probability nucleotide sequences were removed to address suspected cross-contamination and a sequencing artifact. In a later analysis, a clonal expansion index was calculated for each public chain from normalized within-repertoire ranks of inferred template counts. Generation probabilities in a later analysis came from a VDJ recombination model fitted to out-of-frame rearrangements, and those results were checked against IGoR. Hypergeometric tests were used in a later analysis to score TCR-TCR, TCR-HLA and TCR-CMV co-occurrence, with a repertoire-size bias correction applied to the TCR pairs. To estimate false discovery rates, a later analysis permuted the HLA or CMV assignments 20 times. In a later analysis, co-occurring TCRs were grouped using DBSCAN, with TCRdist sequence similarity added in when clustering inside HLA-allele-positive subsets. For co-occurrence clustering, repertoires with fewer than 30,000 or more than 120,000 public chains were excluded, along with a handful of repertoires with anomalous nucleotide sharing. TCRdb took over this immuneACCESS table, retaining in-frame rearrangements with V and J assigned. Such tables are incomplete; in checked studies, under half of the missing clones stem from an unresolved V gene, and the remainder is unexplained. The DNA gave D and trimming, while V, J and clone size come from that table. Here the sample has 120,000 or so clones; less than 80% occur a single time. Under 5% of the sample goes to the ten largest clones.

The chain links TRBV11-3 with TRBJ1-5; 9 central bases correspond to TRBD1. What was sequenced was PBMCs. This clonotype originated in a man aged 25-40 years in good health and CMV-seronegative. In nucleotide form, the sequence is TGTGCCAGCAGCTTAGATTTCGGACAGGGGAGGCGTCAGCCCCAGCATTTT. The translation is CASSLDFGQGRRQPQHF.